Listed below are T cell receptor beta chains from one sample, sequenced in a study of blood T cell repertoires in COVID-19. Repertoires were generated with immunoSEQ multiplex PCR, while TCRdb's copy carries only in-frame clones and drops some. This table holds 95,000 to 150,000 clones, 70% to 85% found once. The sequencing input was peripheral blood. Every receptor here comes from a woman aged 65 to 85 with acute or convalescent COVID-19. CDR3s include the opening cysteine and the closing phenylalanine or tryptophan. The D gene is left open where the match is weak. Only part of the rows carry a size: once, few, many, or a class if the clone is expanded.

d_call j_call clone_size v_call cdr3_aa cdr3_nt
. TRBJ1-2 . TRBV7-9 CASSLAADYGYTF TGTGCCAGCAGCTTAGCTGCAGACTATGGCTACACCTTC
TRBD1 TRBJ1-2 . TRBV19 CASSTRQGARPLGTNYGYTF TGTGCCAGTAGTACCCGACAGGGAGCTAGACCTTTGGGAACTAACTATGGCTACACCTTC
TRBD1 TRBJ1-2 . TRBV10-3 CAISGRTGGADGYTF TGTGCCATCAGTGGGAGGACAGGGGGCGCCGATGGCTACACCTTC
TRBD2 TRBJ2-1 . TRBV2 CASRPGFSGQNEQFF TGTGCCAGCAGGCCCGGGTTTAGCGGGCAGAATGAGCAGTTCTTC
. TRBJ1-3 . TRBV2 CASSDLGLSGNTIYF TGTGCCAGCAGTGATTTGGGCCTCTCTGGAAACACCATATATTTT
TRBD1 TRBJ1-3 . TRBV7-9 CASSTGQGPSGNTIYF TGTGCCAGCAGCACCGGACAGGGCCCTTCTGGAAACACCATATATTTT
. TRBJ1-6 once TRBV5-1 CASSLEVGGSFPLHF TGCGCCAGCAGCTTGGAGGTGGGGGGATCATTTCCCCTCCACTTT
. TRBJ2-7 . TRBV6-2/TRBV6-3 CASSYSTGSSNTYEQYF TGTGCCAGCAGTTACTCGACGGGAAGCTCAAACACCTACGAGCAGTACTTC
TRBD1 TRBJ1-2 . TRBV27 CASSLGQATGYTF TGTGCCAGCAGTCTCGGACAGGCTACGGGCTACACCTTC
. TRBJ1-1 . TRBV6-2/TRBV6-3 CASSYSTGKAFF TGTGCCAGCAGTTACTCCACAGGGAAAGCTTTCTTT
. TRBJ1-4 . TRBV20-1 CSAFAEKLFF TGCAGCGCGTTCGCAGAAAAACTGTTTTTT
. TRBJ1-1 . TRBV11-3 CASSLEGAAEAFF TGTGCCAGCAGCTTGGAGGGAGCAGCTGAAGCTTTCTTT
TRBD1 TRBJ1-2 . TRBV3-1/TRBV3-2 CASSPSPGTGAGYGYTF TGTGCCAGCAGCCCAAGTCCCGGGACAGGGGCGGGCTATGGCTACACCTTC
. TRBJ1-3 once TRBV11-2 CASSPPGRLMIGNTIYF TGTGCCAGCAGCCCGCCCGGGAGGTTAATGATTGGAAACACCATATATTTT
. TRBJ1-3 . TRBV18 CASSPQQGSGNTIYF TGTGCCAGCTCACCTCAACAGGGATCTGGAAACACCATATATTTT
. TRBJ1-2 . TRBV27 CASRQRPESNYGYTF TGTGCCAGCCGTCAGCGCCCCGAATCTAACTATGGCTACACCTTC
. TRBJ1-1 . TRBV7-2 CASSPWEGWTEAFF TGTGCCAGCAGCCCCTGGGAGGGTTGGACTGAAGCTTTCTTT
. TRBJ2-7 once TRBV7-7 CASSLAESYEQYF TGTGCCAGCAGCTTAGCAGAGTCCTACGAGCAGTACTTC
TRBD1 TRBJ2-1 . TRBV7-2 CASSRGGTGRHEQFF TGTGCCAGCAGCAGGGGGGGGACAGGGAGGCATGAGCAGTTCTTC
. TRBJ2-5 . TRBV2 CASSEQGYQETQYF TGTGCCAGCAGTGAACAGGGGTACCAAGAGACCCAGTACTTC
. TRBJ2-6 . TRBV6-5 CASSYTDTGANVLTF TGTGCCAGCAGTTACACGGACACGGGGGCCAACGTCCTGACTTTC
. TRBJ2-7 . TRBV6-5 CASSYAGQSYEQYF TGTGCCAGCAGTTACGCGGGACAGTCCTACGAGCAGTACTTC
. TRBJ2-5 . TRBV5-6 CASKTVLGNQETQYF TGTGCCAGCAAGACAGTACTTGGCAACCAAGAGACCCAGTACTTC
. TRBJ1-2 few TRBV4-3 CASSLWTEGGYTF TGCGCCAGCTCACTATGGACAGAGGGGGGCTACACCTTC
. TRBJ1-5 . TRBV28 CASIEGGGSSNQPQHF TGTGCCAGCATTGAGGGGGGGGGTTCGAGCAATCAGCCCCAGCATTTT
. TRBJ1-2 . TRBV6-5 CASSYSSGRGDGYTF TGTGCCAGCAGTTACTCATCTGGCAGGGGCGATGGCTACACCTTC
TRBD2 TRBJ2-1 . TRBV7-9 CASSLGRTRADNEQFF TGTGCCAGCAGCTTAGGGAGGACTAGGGCGGATAATGAGCAGTTCTTC
. TRBJ1-2 . TRBV6-4 CASSLGTQGSYGYTF TGTGCCAGCAGCCTCGGGACACAGGGTAGCTATGGCTACACCTTC